This is a list of T cell receptor beta chains from one sample in a study of radiation and T cells in renal cell carcinoma. The method was immunoSEQ multiplex PCR; TCRdb's version includes in-frame clones alone and lacks a portion of them. The sample holds about 78,000 clones; 70% to 90% are singletons and the top ten take 6%. Sequenced material: blood, taken from a patient whose treatment included radiotherapy and nephrectomy. Receptors were obtained from a woman in her seventies with renal cell carcinoma. Both conserved end residues are part of each CDR3. D genes are given only for firm matches. The size field is filled for only some rows; it gives once, few, many or a size class.

size	V	J	D	DNA	CDR3
NA	TRBV5-6	TRBJ2-2	NA	TGTGCCAGCAGCTTGGTGGACGGGGAGCTGTTTTTT	CASSLVDGELFF
NA	TRBV7-9	TRBJ2-7	NA	TGTGCCAGCAGCTTAGAGAACACCTACGAGCAGTACTTC	CASSLENTYEQYF
NA	TRBV15	TRBJ2-5	NA	TGTGCCACCAGCAGAGAACTGCCTGGAGAGACCCAGTACTTC	CATSRELPGETQYF
NA	TRBV9	TRBJ2-5	NA	TGTGCCAGCAGCGTGTCAGGGGAGGAGACCCAGTACTTC	CASSVSGEETQYF
few	TRBV21-1	TRBJ1-1	NA	TGTGCCAGCAGCTCCCAGGGGAGGGAGGGAGAAGCTTTCTTT	CASSSQGREGEAFF
NA	TRBV4-1	TRBJ2-2	NA	TGCGCCAGCAGCCAAGAACCGCAGTTCACCGGGGAGCTGTTTTTT	CASSQEPQFTGELFF
NA	TRBV6-4	TRBJ2-1	NA	TGTGCCAGCAGTCAGACTGGAAATGAGCAGTTCTTC	CASSQTGNEQFF
NA	TRBV2	TRBJ1-2	NA	TGTGCCAGCAGTGTACGGTCTAGTCGGGGCTACACCTTC	CASSVRSSRGYTF
NA	TRBV28	TRBJ1-5	NA	TGTGCCAGCAGTTTATGGGCACCTAGCAATCAGCCCCAGCATTTT	CASSLWAPSNQPQHF
NA	TRBV30	TRBJ2-1	TRBD1	TGTGCCTGGGGTTTCGACAGGGGGGCCAATGAGCAGTTCTTC	CAWGFDRGANEQFF
NA	TRBV4-2	TRBJ1-2	NA	TGTGCCAGCAGCCAAGGGTCTGGTTTAGGCTACACCTTC	CASSQGSGLGYTF
NA	TRBV28	TRBJ1-5	TRBD1	TGTGCCAGCAGTCCCAACAGGGGTGGTAATCAGCCCCAGCATTTT	CASSPNRGGNQPQHF
NA	TRBV11-3	TRBJ2-5	NA	TGTGCCAGCAGCTTGGGGGCTATAAAGACCCAGTACTTC	CASSLGAIKTQYF
NA	TRBV19	TRBJ1-3	NA	TGTGCCAGTAGCGACAGCTCTGGAAACACCATATATTTT	CASSDSSGNTIYF
NA	TRBV5-6	TRBJ2-2	NA	TGTGCCAGCAGCTTTGGGTCCGGGGGGCCCGGGGAGCTGTTTTTT	CASSFGSGGPGELFF
NA	TRBV30	TRBJ1-5	NA	TGTGCCTGGAGTGTACCCCCAGGCCGACAGGCAATTCAGCCCCAGCATTTT	CAWSVPPGRQAIQPQHF
NA	TRBV5-4	TRBJ2-7	TRBD1	TGTGCCAGCAGCCGGGACAGCCCTTACGAGCAGTACTTC	CASSRDSPYEQYF
NA	TRBV11-1	TRBJ1-1	TRBD1	TGTGCCAGCAGCCCGCGGACAGGGGCGAAGACTGAAGCTTTCTTT	CASSPRTGAKTEAFF
NA	TRBV11-3	TRBJ1-6	NA	TGTGCCAGCAGCTTAGCGGGAACCTCCTATAATTCACCCCTCCACTTT	CASSLAGTSYNSPLHF
NA	TRBV11-3	TRBJ2-2	NA	TGTGCCAGCAGCAATAAACAACGAGCTACCGGGGAGCTGTTTTTT	CASSNKQRATGELFF
NA	TRBV27	TRBJ2-1	TRBD2	TGTGCCAGCAGTCCCCCGGGGCGGGGGGGCTACAATGAGCAGTTCTTC	CASSPPGRGGYNEQFF
NA	TRBV5-4	TRBJ2-2	TRBD2	TGTGCCAGCAGCTCCCTTGGCGGGGGGCATAGGGGGGAGCTGTTTTTT	CASSSLGGGHRGELFF
NA	TRBV6-1	TRBJ2-1	TRBD1	TGTGCCAGCAGTGAGATGGGGACAGGTGAGCAGTTCTTC	CASSEMGTGEQFF
NA	TRBV6-5	TRBJ2-2	NA	TGTGCCAGCAGACGGACGGGGGAGACCGGGGAGCTGTTTTTT	CASRRTGETGELFF
once	TRBV5-4	TRBJ2-7	NA	TGTGCCAGCAGCCCGAGACATACCCCCTACGAGCAGTACTTC	CASSPRHTPYEQYF
NA	TRBV20-1	TRBJ2-4	NA	TGCAGTGCTAGGATCAAAAACATTCAGTACTTC	CSARIKNIQYF
NA	TRBV4-2	TRBJ1-2	TRBD1	TGTGCCAGCAGCCAAGGACAGGGGGCCGGCTATGGCTACACCTTC	CASSQGQGAGYGYTF
NA	TRBV4-2	TRBJ2-1	TRBD2	TGTGCCAGCAGCCAGCCGGGACTAGGTGGTAATGAGCAGTTCTTC	CASSQPGLGGNEQFF
NA	TRBV5-6	TRBJ2-5	TRBD2	TGTGCCAGCAGCTTGGTTAGCGGGGGGGCTCTGGAGACCCAGTACTTC	CASSLVSGGALETQYF
NA	TRBV28	TRBJ1-5	NA	TGTGCCAGCAGGGTAGCCGTCCAGCCCCAGCATTTT	CASRVAVQPQHF
once	TRBV27	TRBJ2-7	TRBD2	TGTGCCAGCAGTGTGACTAGCGGGGCACTAGGGTCCTTC	CASSVTSGALGSF
NA	TRBV12-5	TRBJ2-1	TRBD2	TGTGCTAGTGGTTTGAATCCGAGTACGGGCGGGGGGGCCAGTGAGCAGTTCTTC	CASGLNPSTGGGASEQFF
NA	TRBV4-2	TRBJ2-6	NA	TGTGCCAGCAGCCAAGATGGAGGGAGCTCTGGGGCCAACGTCCTGACTTTC	CASSQDGGSSGANVLTF
NA	TRBV11-3	TRBJ1-4	NA	TGTGCCAGCAGCTTAGATATGAGGGATGAAAAACTGTTTTTT	CASSLDMRDEKLFF
few	TRBV6-1	TRBJ1-5	NA	TGTGCCAGCAGTGAAGAGTCTGCGAGCAATCAGCCCCAGCATTTT	CASSEESASNQPQHF
NA	TRBV19	TRBJ1-4	NA	TGTGCCAGTAGTCCTCGGACTAATGAAAAACTGTTTTTT	CASSPRTNEKLFF
NA	TRBV29-1	TRBJ2-3	NA	TGCAGCGTTGATCCCGGGGGAGATACGCAGTATTTT	CSVDPGGDTQYF
NA	TRBV5-1	TRBJ2-3	NA	TGCGCCAGCAGCTTGGGACCGGCGGCAGATACGCAGTATTTT	CASSLGPAADTQYF
NA	TRBV28	TRBJ2-5	NA	TGTGCCAGCAGTTTATTATTGGCGGGGAGAAAGGAGACCCAGTACTTC	CASSLLLAGRKETQYF